The present TCR beta chain was sequenced within a study of T cells in Graves' hyperthyroidism and ophthalmopathy. Notes on this clonotype: Its antigen is still unknown.

The TCR beta CDR3 regions underwent amplification using RNA transcripts as the source. The HTBI primer set served for first-round RT-PCR of the TCR CDR3. TCRdb reprocessed the multiplex PCR reads with MiXCR, giving one entry per CDR3 protein. The table records about 760,000 distinct CDR3 sequences, around a third of them present only once. CDR1 and CDR2 from the germline V gene are LNHNV and YYDKDF (reference sequence). Trimming pared 3 bases from V and 1 base from J, leaving 10 bases between. The CDR3 runs 15 residues. General study findings and limits: Model predictions of ophthalmopathy came a median around 6.5 months before onset.

The material sequenced was blood. The chain joins TRBV15 to TRBJ1-5, with a possible D match to TRBD1 (5 bases). This receptor was obtained from a woman aged 35 to 49 with Graves' hyperthyroidism. CDR3 loop: CATSSSRDSNQPQHF. CDR3 DNA sequence: TGTGCCACCAGCAGCTCCCGGGACAGCAATCAGCCCCAGCATTTT. Filled out from reference TRBV15 and TRBJ1-5, the complete variable domain reads DAMVIQNPRYQVTQFGKPVTLSCSQTLNHNVMYWYQQKSSQAPKLLFHYYDKDFNNEADTPDNFQSRRPNTSFCFLDIRSPGLGDTAMYLCATSSSRDSNQPQHFGDGTRLSIL.